The T cell receptor beta chain described here comes from a study of blood T cell repertoires in COVID-19. This clone has just a few counts. CDR3 length: 14 residues. Looked up from germline, CDR1 is WSHSY and CDR2 is SAAADI. Between the trimmed V and J ends, which lost 3 bases and 4 bases, there was a span of 12 bases. Data came from immunoSEQ multiplex PCR; TCRdb stores just in-frame clones and leaves some out. Seen here are about 200,000 clones, about 93% observed once, and the top ten hold 0.5% to 0.65%. The sequencing sample was made of peripheral blood. This receptor was identified in a man between 50 and 59 years old with acute or convalescent COVID-19. The chain joins TRBV10-2 to TRBJ1-1; D possibly corresponds to TRBD1 (6 bases). The CDR3 loop is CASSETGSGTEAFF. The CDR3 DNA is TGCGCCAGCAGTGAAACAGGGTCGGGCACTGAAGCTTTCTTT.